Sequencing of this TCR beta chain was carried out in a study of CD8 T cells in Susac syndrome. RNA amounts of roughly 0.5 to 1 ug underwent reverse transcription with random hexamers. MiXCR, run by TCRdb on the immunoSEQ multiplex PCR reads, gives a single entry per CDR3 protein. Among under 150,000 distinct CDR3 sequences, around 93% were seen once, and the ten largest hold about 0.14%. The germline CDR1 and CDR2 sequences are GTSNPN and SVGIG (reference sequence). The V and J ends lost 4 bases and 4 bases respectively, with 20 bases between them. The CDR3 has 15 residues. V gene TRBV30 combines with J gene TRBJ2-7; D possibly matches TRBD1 or TRBD2 (5 bases each). The TCR sequence derives from a human donor with Susac syndrome. Sequencing was done on a sample of CD4+ T cells from PBMCs. The CDR3 DNA reads TGTGCCTGGAAAGGCTCGGCAGGGAGTAGGTACGAGCAGTACTTC. Protein: CAWKGSAGSRYEQYF.